A single sample is the source of the 20 T cell receptor beta chains below, sequenced in a study of control samples from healthy donors and cancer patients. Here immunoSEQ multiplex PCR was the method, and the copy in TCRdb shows in-frame clones only, minus some. The sample contains 50,000 or so clones, roughly 90% of which appear only once. What was sequenced was blood. Receptors were obtained from a man aged 50 or older in good health.

This clone appeared a few times. The gene calls are TRBV4-3 and TRBJ2-3; D is undetermined. The germline V gene has CDR1 LGHNA and CDR2 YSLEER. CDR3 length: 17 residues. V was cut by 3 bases and J by 0 bases, with 16 bases left in between. CDR3 DNA: TGCGCCAGCAGCCAGCTTGGGCCAGCCGCTAGCACAGATACGCAGTATTTT. Its protein is CASSQLGPAASTDTQYF.

CDR3 sequence (DNA): TGTGCCAGCAGTTACTCGGAACAGGGGGATATCTATGGCTACACCTTC. Residues: CASSYSEQGDIYGYTF. V and J are TRBV6-5 and TRBJ1-2, with 8 bases fitting TRBD1. The CDR3 length is 16 residues. CDR1 is MNHEY and CDR2 is SVGAGI in the germline V gene. The trim removed 0 bases at V and 4 bases at J, leaving 7 bases unmatched.

This chain connects TRBV28 to TRBJ2-7, with TRBD2 identical over 7 bases. Per germline, CDR1 MDHEN and CDR2 SYDVKM. J gave up 7 bases and V 5 bases, and 14 bases lay outside the gene matches. CDR3 length: 15 residues. CDR3 residues: CASSPPSFRAGEQYF. CDR3 nucleotide sequence: TGTGCCAGCAGTCCGCCCTCGTTTAGAGCGGGGGAGCAGTACTTC.

The chain employs TRBV28 and TRBJ1-4; 8 bases fit TRBD1. This CDR3 contains 17 residues. Germline V gene data show CDR1 as MDHEN and CDR2 as SYDVKM. V lost 5 bases to trimming and J lost 6 bases; unmatched junction nucleotides: 14. As DNA, the CDR3 is TGTGCCAGCAGTCCCCCCGGGCAGGGGGCGCAGGATGAAAAACTGTTTTTT. It translates to CASSPPGQGAQDEKLFF.

The chain uses TRBV7-8 and TRBJ2-7; D unresolved. The CDR3 has 13 residues. The V end was cut by 0 bases, the J end by 6 bases, with 9 bases between. Germline lookup yields CDR1 SGHVS and CDR2 FQNEAQ. The CDR3 is CASSLAVGSEQYF. The CDR3 nucleotides are TGTGCCAGCAGCTTAGCTGTAGGCTCCGAGCAGTACTTC.

The chain combines TRBV27 with TRBJ1-1; 9 bases are shared with TRBD1. After removal of 4 bases from V and 0 bases from J, the junction contained 9 bases not matched to a gene. This CDR3 is built from 17 residues. Germline CDR1 is MNHEY and CDR2 is SMNVEV (reference sequence). Here the CDR3 reads CASSSSDWTGVNTEAFF. The CDR3 nucleotides read TGTGCCAGCAGTTCTTCCGACTGGACAGGGGTGAACACTGAAGCTTTCTTT.

J is TRBJ2-7 and V is TRBV6-1; D ambiguous. Trimming took 1 base from V and 4 from J, leaving 2 bases between them. The CDR3 is made up of 11 amino acids. Germline V CDR1 and CDR2: MNHNS, SASEGT. CDR3 nucleotide sequence: TGTGCCAGCAGTGAAGGATACGAGCAGTACTTC. This encodes CASSEGYEQYF.

The chain has TRBV5-4 and TRBJ2-5, with D hard to call. CDR3 size: 16 residues. From germline, CDR1 is SGHNT and CDR2 YYREEE (reference sequence). V gave up 1 base and J gave up 3 bases, with 16 bases separating them. The DNA for the CDR3 is TGTGCCAGCAGCTTGTATCTAGGGTACGGTGAAGAGACCCAGTACTTC. Protein: CASSLYLGYGEETQYF.

CDR3 region: CASSAGPLDTTNEKLFF. The CDR3 DNA sequence: TGCGCCAGCAGTGCAGGTCCACTCGACACAACTAATGAAAAACTGTTTTTT. The chain uses TRBV10-2 and TRBJ1-4; D not resolved. The germline V and J ends were trimmed by 4 bases and 0 bases, with 15 bases remaining between them. The germline gives CDR1 WSHSY, CDR2 SAAADI. This CDR3 region has 17 residues.

The CDR3 DNA sequence: TGTGCCATAAGGGGATATAAGGGTGGGAGCTACGAGCAGTACTTC. Translated, it gives CAIRGYKGGSYEQYF. The J gene is TRBJ2-7, the V gene TRBV6-5; the D gene could be TRBD1 or TRBD2 (5 bases each). V gave up 10 bases and J gave up 3 bases, with 22 bases separating them. Germline CDR1 reads MNHEY; CDR2 reads SVGAGI. The CDR3 runs to 15 residues.

V usage is TRBV14 and J usage is TRBJ2-2, with TRBD2 identical over 7 bases. Germline CDR1 reads SGHDN; CDR2 reads FVKESK. This CDR3 has 19 amino acids. V lost 0 bases, J lost 3 bases, and 13 bases stayed unmatched. The CDR3: CASSQERRAGEWYTGELFF. Written as DNA, the CDR3 is TGTGCCAGCAGCCAAGAACGGCGCGCGGGAGAATGGTACACCGGGGAGCTGTTTTTT. The full variable domain, completed using reference TRBV14 and TRBJ2-2, is EAGVTQFPSHSVIEKGQTVTLRCDPISGHDNLYWYRRVMGKEIKFLLHFVKESKQDESGMPNNRFLAERTGGTYSTLKVQPAELEDSGVYFCASSQERRAGEWYTGELFFGEGSRLTVL.

J is TRBJ1-5 and V is TRBV19; 7 nucleotides line up with TRBD1. The CDR3 runs 15 residues. CDR1 LNHDA and CDR2 SQIVND come from the germline V gene (reference sequence). After removal of 11 bases from V and 6 bases from J, the junction contained 16 bases not matched to a gene. The CDR3 DNA follows: TGTGCCTCTTCTCAGGGGGGGGGCGGAGGTCAGCCCCAGCATTTT. It translates to CASSQGGGGGQPQHF. The full variable domain, rest sourced from reference TRBV19 and TRBJ1-5, is DGGITQSPKYLFRKEGQNVTLSCEQNLNHDAMYWYRQDPGQGLRLIYYSQIVNDFQKGDIAEGYSVSREKKESFPLTVTSAQKNPTAFYLCASSQGGGGGQPQHFGDGTRLSIL.

The V gene is TRBV5-1, the J gene TRBJ2-7, with D perhaps assigned TRBD1 or TRBD2 (5 bases each). The CDR3 totals 14 residues. Trimming shortened V by 4 bases and J by 0 bases, and 11 bases separated the two germline ends. Germline CDR1 and CDR2: SGHRS and YFSETQ. The CDR3 reads CASSSRDVSYEQYF. As DNA, the CDR3 is TGCGCCAGCAGCAGCCGGGACGTCTCCTACGAGCAGTACTTC.

The V and J genes are TRBV6-6 and TRBJ2-1, with 7 bases lining up with TRBD2. The CDR3 covers 15 residues. V lost 6 bases, J lost 5 bases, and 10 bases stayed unmatched. Germline CDR1 is MNHNY and CDR2 is SVGAGI (reference sequence). CDR3 sequence reads: CASSRLASGDNEQFF. In nucleotides, the CDR3 is TGTGCCAGCAGCCGGCTGGCTAGCGGTGACAATGAGCAGTTCTTC.

This chain connects TRBV4-3 to TRBJ1-5; possible D gene TRBD1, 5 bases. V lost 1 base and J lost 7, with 14 bases in between. In germline, CDR1 is LGHNA, CDR2 YSLEER. This CDR3 is 15 amino acids long. CDR3 nucleotide sequence: TGCGCCAGCAGCCAAGTTACAGGATCGAGGCAGCCCCAGCATTTT. This gives the protein CASSQVTGSRQPQHF.

In its sample, this clone was seen once. The rearrangement links TRBV4-3 to TRBJ2-3; 13 bases map to TRBD2. With V trimmed by 0 bases and J by 2 bases, 8 bases remained unmatched. The length of the CDR3 is 19 residues. Germline lookup yields CDR1 LGHNA and CDR2 YSLEER. CDR3 amino acids: CASSQEKGGLAGDTDTQYF. In nucleotides, the CDR3 is TGCGCCAGCAGCCAAGAAAAGGGAGGACTAGCGGGAGACACAGATACGCAGTATTTT.

This rearrangement joins TRBV7-6 to TRBJ2-2, with D perhaps TRBD1 (6 bases). The CDR3 spans 16 residues. V was shortened by 3 bases and J by 1 base, with 12 bases between the two germline ends. Germline-derived CDR1 and CDR2 are SGHVS and FNYEAQ. The CDR3 coding sequence is TGTGCCAGCAGCTTGTACAGGGTCGAGAACACCGGGGAGCTGTTTTTT. This gives the protein CASSLYRVENTGELFF. Full variable domain (remainder filled in from reference TRBV7-6 and TRBJ2-2): GAGVSQSPRYKVTKRGQDVALRCDPISGHVSLYWYRQALGQGPEFLTYFNYEAQQDKSGLPNDRFSAERPEGSISTLTIQRTEQRDSAMYRCASSLYRVENTGELFFGEGSRLTVL.

V is TRBV19 and J is TRBJ1-5; D gene uncertain. V lost 2 bases, J lost 7 bases, and 6 bases lay in between. The CDR3 consists of 12 residues. Germline V lookup: CDR1 LNHDA, CDR2 SQIVND (reference sequence). CDR3: CASSIWEQPQHF. CDR3 in DNA: TGTGCCAGTAGTATATGGGAGCAGCCCCAGCATTTT.

The chain combines TRBV2 with TRBJ1-5, with D tentatively TRBD1 (5 bases). With 2 bases removed from V and 10 bases from J, the gap between germline ends came to 15 bases. Germline loops: CDR1 SNHLY, CDR2 FYNNEI. The CDR3 is 14 residues long. DNA of the CDR3: TGTGCCAGCAGTGAAATCGGGGGACCCCTCCCCCAGCATTTT. Translation: CASSEIGGPLPQHF.

The chain employs TRBV15 and TRBJ2-1; TRBD2 might be the D (6 bases). The CDR3 length is 16 residues. Trimming pared 1 base from V and 4 bases from J, leaving 14 bases between. CDR1 is LNHNV, CDR2 YYDKDF, per germline (reference sequence). Here the CDR3 reads CATSRVRAGTYNEQFF. The CDR3 nucleotides are TGTGCCACCAGCAGAGTTCGGGCGGGGACTTACAATGAGCAGTTCTTC.